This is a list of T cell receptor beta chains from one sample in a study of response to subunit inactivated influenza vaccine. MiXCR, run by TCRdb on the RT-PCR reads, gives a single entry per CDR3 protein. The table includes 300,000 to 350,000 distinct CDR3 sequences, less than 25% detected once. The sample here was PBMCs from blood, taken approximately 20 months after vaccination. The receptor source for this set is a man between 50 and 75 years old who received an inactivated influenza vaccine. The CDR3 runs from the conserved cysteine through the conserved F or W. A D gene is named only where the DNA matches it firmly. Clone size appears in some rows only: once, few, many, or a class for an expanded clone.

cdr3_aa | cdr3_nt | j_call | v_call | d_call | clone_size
CASTRGQETQYF | TGTGCCAGTACGCGGGGGCAAGAGACCCAGTACTTC | TRBJ2-5 | TRBV7-9 | TRBD2 | .
CASTGGDQPQHF | TGTGCCAGCACTGGCGGCGATCAGCCCCAGCATTTT | TRBJ1-5 | TRBV2 | . | few
CATSRDWLSSYNEQFF | TGTGCCACCAGCAGAGATTGGTTGAGCTCCTACAATGAGCAGTTCTTC | TRBJ2-1 | TRBV15 | . | few
CSASGQELFANTEAFF | TGCAGTGCTAGTGGCCAGGAGTTGTTCGCGAACACTGAAGCTTTCTTT | TRBJ1-1 | TRBV20-1 | . | many
CASSRFPGLAGGRWPETQYF | TGTGCCAGCAGTCGATTCCCGGGACTAGCGGGGGGCCGATGGCCGGAGACCCAGTACTTC | TRBJ2-5 | TRBV28 | TRBD2 | .
CASSFQGHEQFF | TGTGCCAGCAGCTTTCAGGGGCATGAGCAGTTCTTC | TRBJ2-1 | TRBV9 | . | .
CASSSGGSSYNEQFF | TGTGCCAGCAGCTCCGGCGGGTCCTCCTACAATGAGCAGTTCTTC | TRBJ2-1 | TRBV11-1 | . | .
CASRPTVSATDTQYF | TGTGCCAGCAGACCAACCGTTAGCGCTACAGATACGCAGTATTTT | TRBJ2-3 | TRBV12-3/TRBV12-4 | . | once
CAVEGVSSYEQYF | TGTGCCGTGGAGGGGGTAAGCTCCTACGAGCAGTACTTC | TRBJ2-7 | TRBV28 | . | few
CASSHPFGTGVLLF | TGTGCCAGCAGCCATCCGTTCGGCACCGGGGTGCTGCTTTTT | TRBJ2-2 | TRBV5-5 | . | .
CASSHSTGTVYNEQFF | TGTGCCAGCAGCCATTCGACAGGGACAGTCTACAATGAGCAGTTCTTC | TRBJ2-1 | TRBV5-4 | TRBD1 | few
CASSHSSVSSYNEQFF | TGTGCCAGCAGCCATTCTAGCGTTAGCTCCTACAATGAGCAGTTCTTC | TRBJ2-1 | TRBV7-6 | . | few
CASSRQGARRTEAFF | TGTGCCAGCAGCAGACAGGGGGCTAGGAGGACTGAAGCTTTCTTT | TRBJ1-1 | TRBV28 | TRBD1 | .
CASSTGDGGYNEQFF | TGTGCCAGCAGTACGGGGGACGGGGGCTACAATGAGCAGTTCTTC | TRBJ2-1 | TRBV12-3/TRBV12-4 | . | .
CASSSKGDRGSYNEQFF | TGCGCCAGCAGCTCAAAAGGGGACAGGGGCTCCTACAATGAGCAGTTCTTC | TRBJ2-1 | TRBV5-1 | TRBD1 | many
CAVGDRVHEQYF | TGTGCCGTCGGTGACAGGGTCCACGAGCAGTACTTC | TRBJ2-7 | TRBV19 | TRBD1 | .
CATSDALRGFDEQFF | TGTGCCACCAGTGATGCCCTTCGAGGCTTCGATGAGCAGTTCTTC | TRBJ2-1 | TRBV24-1 | . | many
CASSHSGRRDSNQPQHF | TGTGCCAGCAGCCACTCGGGTAGGAGGGATAGCAATCAGCCCCAGCATTTT | TRBJ1-5 | TRBV6-5 | . | .
CATSLGHSYGYTF | TGTGCCACCAGCCTGGGACATTCTTATGGCTACACCTTC | TRBJ1-2 | TRBV15 | . | few
CASSPRDSEQYF | TGTGCCAGCAGTCCCAGGGACAGCGAGCAGTACTTC | TRBJ2-7 | TRBV12-3/TRBV12-4 | TRBD1 | .
CASSLDLGGYTF | TGTGCCAGCAGCTTAGATCTCGGGGGCTACACCTTC | TRBJ1-2 | TRBV11-2 | . | .